The T cell receptor (beta chain) under discussion was sequenced for a study of T cells in Graves' hyperthyroidism and ophthalmopathy. General study findings and limits: Most clonotypes that expanded in the thyroid above 0.001 also showed up in blood.

The CDR3 regions of TCR beta were amplified from RNA transcripts. Carried out on the TCR CDR3, a first-round RT-PCR used the HTBI primer set. TCRdb fed the multiplex PCR reads into MiXCR, producing one record per CDR3 protein. The table has roughly 400,000 distinct CDR3 sequences, 11% to 15% seen once. Using 9.5 to 10 ml of fresh peripheral blood, PBMCs were prepared. This clonotype was detected many times. The antigen is undetermined. The TCR sequence derives from a man aged 50 to 59 with Graves' ophthalmopathy. Sequenced material: blood.

CDR3 region: CASSLRSTDTQYF. The CDR3, as DNA: TGTGCCAGCAGTTTGCGTAGCACAGATACGCAGTATTTT. This rearrangement joins TRBV12-3 or TRBV12-4 to TRBJ2-3; no reliable D call. The V and J ends lost 3 bases and 0 bases respectively, with 4 bases between them. The length of the CDR3 is 13 residues.